One sample yielded the 19 T cell receptor beta chains listed below, sequenced in a study of OX40 agonist ivuxolimab in advanced cancers. The table came from immunoSEQ multiplex PCR; TCRdb's copy has only in-frame clones and leaves some out. The sample shows about 59,000 clones, about 80% of them seen only once. Sequenced here: CD4+ or CD8+ T cells sorted from blood, sampled in a trial of the OX40 agonist ivuxolimab. All receptors come from an adult with an advanced solid tumor such as melanoma, head and neck, liver or kidney cancer.

V and J are TRBV25-1 and TRBJ1-1; D gene unclear. The CDR3 is 15 amino acids. V was shortened by 1 base and J by 4 bases, with 13 bases between the two germline ends. In germline, CDR1 is MGHDK, CDR2 SYGVNS. The CDR3 loop is CASSELRTAATEAFF. The CDR3 nucleotides are TGTGCCAGCAGTGAATTAAGGACGGCTGCCACTGAAGCTTTCTTT. The whole variable domain, remainder taken from reference TRBV25-1 and TRBJ1-1, is EADIYQTPRYLVIGTGKKITLECSQTMGHDKMYWYQQDPGMELHLIHYSYGVNSTEKGDLSSESTVSRIRTEHFPLTLESARPSHTSQYLCASSELRTAATEAFFGQGTRLTVV.

This clone was counted between two and nine times. In DNA, the CDR3 is TGTGCCAGCAGTGAAGCGCGGGTTGGCAGGGACACTGAAGCTTTCTTT. This encodes CASSEARVGRDTEAFF. The V call is TRBV6-1, the J call TRBJ1-1; D may be TRBD1 (5 bases). In germline, CDR1 is MNHNS, CDR2 SASEGT. The CDR3 consists of 16 residues. V shed 0 bases and J shed 3 bases, with 14 bases lying between them.

This chain joins TRBV5-1 and TRBJ2-2; D remains ambiguous. Per germline, CDR1 SGHRS and CDR2 YFSETQ. Trimming removed 2 bases at V and 0 bases at J, with 8 bases between. The CDR3 is made up of 15 amino acids. The chain's CDR3 is CASSFERANTGELFF. CDR3 nucleotides: TGCGCCAGCAGCTTTGAAAGGGCGAACACCGGGGAGCTGTTTTTT.

V is TRBV7-3 and J is TRBJ2-7; 8 nucleotides agree with TRBD1. The CDR3 is made up of 12 amino acids. Germline V gives CDR1 SGHTA, CDR2 FQGTGA. After removal of 5 bases from V and 6 bases from J, the junction contained 3 bases not matched to a gene. This chain's CDR3 is CASSPGTGEQYF. The CDR3 DNA reads as TGTGCCAGCAGCCCCGGGACAGGCGAGCAGTACTTC.

This clone was observed once. This chain joins TRBV10-3 and TRBJ2-1; D perhaps matches TRBD1 (8 bases). The CDR3 length is 14 residues. Trimming removed 6 bases at V and 7 bases at J, with 16 bases between. Germline V CDR1 and CDR2: ENHRY, SYGVKD. CDR3 nucleotide sequence: TGTGCCATCAGCGCAACAGGGGGGGCGAATGAGCAGTTCTTC. Its translation is CAISATGGANEQFF.

The rearrangement joins TRBV10-3 to TRBJ2-5; TRBD2 aligns across 11 bases. The ends lost 0 bases at V and 5 bases at J; junction bases unmatched: 5. CDR1 and CDR2 from the germline V gene are ENHRY and SYGVKD. CDR3 length equals 16 residues. CDR3 sequence: CAISESETSGAETQYF. The CDR3 DNA reads as TGTGCCATCAGTGAGTCGGAGACTAGCGGGGCCGAGACCCAGTACTTC.

The gene calls are TRBV5-8 and TRBJ2-1; no definite D call. Trimming removed 4 bases from V and 8 bases from J, with 10 bases in between. Germline V gene sequence: CDR1 SGHTS, CDR2 YDEGEE. CDR3 length: 12 amino acids. The CDR3 here is CASSMSEDEQFF. The CDR3 nucleotides are TGTGCCAGCAGCATGAGCGAGGATGAGCAGTTCTTC.

This clone was recorded once. This chain links TRBV5-1 with TRBJ1-4; 10 bases align to TRBD1. Germline V gene lookup returns CDR1 SGHRS and CDR2 YFSETQ. This CDR3 comprises 14 residues. The V gene end was trimmed by 3 bases and the J gene end by 8 bases; junction bases not matched to a gene: 4. The CDR3 DNA sequence: TGCGCCAGCAGCTGGACAGGGGGAAAAGAAAAACTGTTTTTT. Protein: CASSWTGGKEKLFF.

The chain employs TRBV2 and TRBJ2-1; TRBD2 is a possible D gene (6 bases). This CDR3 contains 13 residues. Trimming removed 7 bases at V and 5 bases at J, with 12 bases between. Germline CDR1 reads SNHLY; CDR2 reads FYNNEI. CDR3 coding DNA: TGTGCCAGCAAGCTTAGCGGTAACAATGAGCAGTTCTTC. Translated, it gives CASKLSGNNEQFF. The variable domain in full, with the rest retrieved from reference TRBV2 and TRBJ2-1, is EPEVTQTPSHQVTQMGQEVILRCVPISNHLYFYWYRQILGQKVEFLVSFYNNEISEKSEIFDDQFSVERPDGSNFTLKIRSTKLEDSAMYFCASKLSGNNEQFFGPGTRLTVL.

This clone has more than one count but fewer than ten. The chain is built from TRBV10-3 and TRBJ2-2; TRBD1 aligns across 7 bases. The CDR3 contains 15 residues. Germline V gene lookup returns CDR1 ENHRY and CDR2 SYGVKD. J gave up 7 bases and V 10 bases, and 15 bases lay outside the gene matches. For the CDR3, the DNA is TGTGCCACAGAGACAACGAGGGGGCAAGGCGGGGAGCTGTTTTTT. It encodes CATETTRGQGGELFF.

The table lists this clone with a count of one. The chain is built from TRBV5-4 and TRBJ1-2; TRBD1 might be the D (6 bases). The CDR3 contains 15 residues. Trimming shortened V by 0 bases and J by 8 bases, and 17 bases separated the two germline ends. Germline-derived CDR1 and CDR2 are SGHNT and YYREEE (reference sequence). DNA of the CDR3: TGTGCCAGCAGCTTGGGGGTGACCACCCAGGGGGGCTACACCTTC. Encoded protein: CASSLGVTTQGGYTF.

The chain carries TRBV19 and TRBJ1-5, with a tentative D call TRBD1 (5 bases). Germline V gene sequence: CDR1 LNHDA, CDR2 SQIVND (reference sequence). Trimming stripped 6 bases from V and 7 bases from J, with 10 bases between. CDR3 size: 12 residues. This CDR3 is CASRDMSQPQHF. The CDR3 region has the DNA TGTGCCAGTAGGGACATGTCCCAGCCCCAGCATTTT. Supplemented by reference TRBV19 and TRBJ1-5, the full variable domain reads DGGITQSPKYLFRKEGQNVTLSCEQNLNHDAMYWYRQDPGQGLRLIYYSQIVNDFQKGDIAEGYSVSREKKESFPLTVTSAQKNPTAFYLCASRDMSQPQHFGDGTRLSIL.

V usage is TRBV30 and J usage is TRBJ2-5; weak D call: TRBD1 (5 bases). Per germline, CDR1 GTSNPN and CDR2 SVGIG (reference sequence). The CDR3 spans 15 residues. Trimming cost V 5 bases and J 3 bases, with 19 bases left between them. In DNA form, the CDR3 reads TGTGCCTGGGCCCTCGCAGGGTGGGTGGAAGAGACCCAGTACTTC. Protein: CAWALAGWVEETQYF.

A single count supports this clone. The chain uses TRBV29-1 and TRBJ2-1; the D gene is possibly TRBD1 (6 bases). Deletions cut 2 bases from V and 6 bases from J, with 14 bases between. Germline CDR1 reads SQVTM; CDR2 reads ANQGSEA. The CDR3 is made up of 14 amino acids. The CDR3 DNA sequence: TGCAGCGTTGAAAGCAGGGGCTCTATCAATGAGCAGTTCTTC. Translation: CSVESRGSINEQFF.

A few counts support this clone. The chain recombines TRBV19 with TRBJ2-2, with TRBD1 identical over 12 bases. Per germline, CDR1 LNHDA and CDR2 SQIVND (reference sequence). V dropped 7 bases and J dropped 3; count of bases not matched to a gene: 3. This CDR3 region has 15 residues. CDR3 in amino acids: CASKGTGGYTGELFF. The CDR3 DNA reads as TGTGCCAGTAAGGGGACAGGGGGCTACACCGGGGAGCTGTTTTTT. Combining the CDR3 with reference TRBV19 and TRBJ2-2 gives the whole variable domain DGGITQSPKYLFRKEGQNVTLSCEQNLNHDAMYWYRQDPGQGLRLIYYSQIVNDFQKGDIAEGYSVSREKKESFPLTVTSAQKNPTAFYLCASKGTGGYTGELFFGEGSRLTVL.

The chain has TRBV5-6 and TRBJ2-3; 10 positions match TRBD2. The CDR3 runs 16 residues. J lost 3 bases, V lost 7 bases, and 11 bases had no gene match. The germline gives CDR1 SGHDT, CDR2 YYEEEE. The CDR3 sequence is CASAPVLAGATDTQYF. The CDR3, as DNA: TGTGCCAGCGCCCCCGTCCTAGCGGGAGCAACAGATACGCAGTATTTT.

The sample holds one count of this clone. This chain joins TRBV2 and TRBJ1-1, with no clear D. V was clipped by 6 bases and J by 0 bases, with 11 bases between them. The germline V gene encodes CDR1 SNHLY and CDR2 FYNNEI. The CDR3 loop spans 14 amino acids. CDR3 sequence (DNA): TGTGCCAGCAGGCGCAGACTCATGAACACTGAAGCTTTCTTT. This gives the protein CASRRRLMNTEAFF.

This clone has more than one count but fewer than ten. The chain is built from TRBV7-2 and TRBJ2-5, with a tentative D call TRBD2 (6 bases). The CDR3 has 14 residues. Trimming stripped 5 bases from V and 0 bases from J, with 10 bases between. Germline assignment: CDR1 SGHTA and CDR2 FQGNSA. CDR3 sequence (DNA): TGTGCCAGCAGCCAACTAGCAGACCAAGAGACCCAGTACTTC. This encodes CASSQLADQETQYF.

The chain couples TRBV5-6 to TRBJ2-2; 8 nucleotides agree with TRBD1. V shed 7 bases and J 6 bases; nucleotides not matched to a gene: 11. This CDR3 has 15 residues. Per the germline V gene, CDR1 is SGHDT and CDR2 is YYEEEE. CDR3 residues: CASGTPGGIPGELFF. The CDR3 region has the DNA TGTGCCAGCGGGACACCAGGGGGCATACCCGGGGAGCTGTTTTTT.